This TCR beta chain stems from a study of T cell changes during pregnancy in multiple sclerosis. CDR1 SNHLY and CDR2 FYNNEI come from the germline V gene. The V and J ends lost 3 bases and 0 bases, in that order; junction bases with no gene match: 6. The CDR3 runs to 16 residues. Here immunoSEQ multiplex PCR was the method, and the copy in TCRdb shows in-frame clones only, minus some. The sample has approximately 60,000 clones, 90% to 95% seen once. The sequenced sample was peripheral blood, obtained before pregnancy. This clonotype was obtained from a female donor with multiple sclerosis, enrolled in a pregnancy study. This rearrangement joins TRBV2 to TRBJ1-2; 8 bases map to TRBD1. CDR3 sequence: CASSDPGQGTNYGYTF. Written as DNA, the CDR3 is TGTGCCAGCAGTGATCCCGGACAGGGAACTAACTATGGCTACACCTTC.